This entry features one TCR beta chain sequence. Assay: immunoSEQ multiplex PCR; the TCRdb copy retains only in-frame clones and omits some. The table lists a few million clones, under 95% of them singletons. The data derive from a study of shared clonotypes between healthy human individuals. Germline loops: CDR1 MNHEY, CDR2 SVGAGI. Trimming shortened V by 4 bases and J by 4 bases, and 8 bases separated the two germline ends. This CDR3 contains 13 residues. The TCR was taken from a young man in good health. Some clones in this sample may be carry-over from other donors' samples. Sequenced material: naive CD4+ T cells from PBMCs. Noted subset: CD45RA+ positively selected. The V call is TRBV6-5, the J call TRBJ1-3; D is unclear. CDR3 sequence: CASSFRTGNTIYF. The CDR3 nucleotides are TGTGCCAGCAGTTTCCGGACGGGAAACACCATATATTTT.